This paragraph covers one TCR beta chain sequence. Its antigen remains unidentified. All of the sorted populations showed purity greater than 95%. Investigators reverse transcribed all isolated RNA, so they sequenced expressed TCRB transcripts. Clones were read by immunoSEQ multiplex PCR, and TCRdb kept only the in-frame ones, dropping some. The repertoire holds 45,000 to 60,000 clones, with about three fifths as singletons. The data stem from a study of beta chain features in type 1 diabetes. Study-wide results and caveats: Insertions at VDJ junctions were less frequent in type 1 diabetes patients. These patients also deleted more nucleotides at the same junctions. PCR might pick shorter templates more often, in the same way for patients and controls. The study found moderately but significantly shorter TCRB CDR3s in all four CD4+ subsets of Type 1 diabetes patients.

The germline V gene encodes CDR1 SGHRS and CDR2 YFSETQ. V lost 4 bases, J lost 0 bases, and 4 bases lay in between. This CDR3 has 13 amino acids. Sample: stem cell memory CD4+ T cells from blood. The clonotype was recovered from a woman between 25 and 40 years old with type 1 diabetes. The chain couples TRBV5-1 to TRBJ2-2, with no clear D. CDR3 nucleotide sequence: TGCGCCAGCAGCGCGCCGAACACCGGGGAGCTGTTTTTT. It is translated as CASSAPNTGELFF. The full variable domain, completed using reference TRBV5-1 and TRBJ2-2, is KAGVTQTPRYLIKTRGQQVTLSCSPISGHRSVSWYQQTPGQGLQFLFEYFSETQRNKGNFPGRFSGRQFSNSRSEMNVSTLELGDSALYLCASSAPNTGELFFGEGSRLTVL.